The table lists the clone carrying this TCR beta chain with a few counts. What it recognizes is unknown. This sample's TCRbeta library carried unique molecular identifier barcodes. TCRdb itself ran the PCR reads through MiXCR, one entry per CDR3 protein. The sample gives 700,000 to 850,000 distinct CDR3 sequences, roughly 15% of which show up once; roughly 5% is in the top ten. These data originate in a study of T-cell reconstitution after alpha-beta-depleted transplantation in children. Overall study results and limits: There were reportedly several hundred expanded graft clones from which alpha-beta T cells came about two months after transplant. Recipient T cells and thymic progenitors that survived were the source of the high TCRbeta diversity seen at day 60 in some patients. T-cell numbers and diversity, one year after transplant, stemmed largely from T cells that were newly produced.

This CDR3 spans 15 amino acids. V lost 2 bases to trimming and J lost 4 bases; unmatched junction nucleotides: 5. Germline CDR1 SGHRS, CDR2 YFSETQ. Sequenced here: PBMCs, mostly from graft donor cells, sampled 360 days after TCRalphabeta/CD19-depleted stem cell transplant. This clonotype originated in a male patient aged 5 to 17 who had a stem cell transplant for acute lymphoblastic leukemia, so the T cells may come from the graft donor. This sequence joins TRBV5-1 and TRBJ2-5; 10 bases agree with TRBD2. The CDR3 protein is CASSFGTSVRETQYF. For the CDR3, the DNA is TGCGCCAGCAGCTTCGGGACTAGCGTTCGAGAGACCCAGTACTTC.